A selection of T cell receptor beta chains follows, all from one sample in a study of T cell changes during pregnancy in multiple sclerosis. Using immunoSEQ multiplex PCR, the repertoire was profiled, and TCRdb retains in-frame clones only, with some absent. The data contain over 65,000 clones, about 94% of them singletons. The sequencing here drew on peripheral blood, taken in the third trimester of pregnancy. These receptors originate from a female donor with multiple sclerosis, enrolled in a pregnancy study. Both conserved end residues are part of each CDR3. Each record gives: clone size, J gene, V gene, D gene, CDR3 DNA, CDR3 protein. A D gene is named only where the DNA matches it firmly. Only some rows state a clone size, as once, few, many or a class for expanded clones.

clone size: NA; J gene: TRBJ2-7; V gene: TRBV18; D gene: NA; CDR3 DNA: TGTGCCAGCTCACCACGTGACAGTAAACTCGCCTACGAGCAGTACTTC; CDR3 protein: CASSPRDSKLAYEQYF
clone size: NA; J gene: TRBJ1-1; V gene: TRBV4-2; D gene: TRBD1; CDR3 DNA: TGTGCCAGCAGCCAAGAAGGGGACAGATCGAACACTGAAGCTTTCTTT; CDR3 protein: CASSQEGDRSNTEAFF
clone size: NA; J gene: TRBJ1-6; V gene: TRBV10-2; D gene: NA; CDR3 DNA: TGCGCCAGCAGGCAGGGTACTAATTCACCCCTCCACTTT; CDR3 protein: CASRQGTNSPLHF
clone size: NA; J gene: TRBJ2-5; V gene: TRBV6-5; D gene: NA; CDR3 DNA: TGTGCCAGCAGTTACTCGAAGGCGGGGGCAGGAGAGACCCAGTACTTC; CDR3 protein: CASSYSKAGAGETQYF
clone size: NA; J gene: TRBJ1-1; V gene: TRBV7-2; D gene: NA; CDR3 DNA: TGTGCCAGCAGCCCATACACTGAAGCTTTCTTT; CDR3 protein: CASSPYTEAFF
clone size: NA; J gene: TRBJ1-5; V gene: TRBV6-5; D gene: TRBD1; CDR3 DNA: TGTGCCAGCAGTTACACAGGGGGCGGGAAGCCCCAGCATTTT; CDR3 protein: CASSYTGGGKPQHF
clone size: NA; J gene: TRBJ1-3; V gene: TRBV7-9; D gene: TRBD1; CDR3 DNA: TGTGCCAGCAGCTTAGGACAGGGGTACACCATATATTTT; CDR3 protein: CASSLGQGYTIYF
clone size: NA; J gene: TRBJ2-7; V gene: TRBV5-6; D gene: TRBD1; CDR3 DNA: TGTGCCAGCAGCGGGGGACAGGGGTGGTACGAGCAGTACTTC; CDR3 protein: CASSGGQGWYEQYF
clone size: NA; J gene: TRBJ2-1; V gene: TRBV9; D gene: NA; CDR3 DNA: TGTGCCAGCAGGAAGGGGTATGAAAACAATGAGCAGTTCTTC; CDR3 protein: CASRKGYENNEQFF
clone size: NA; J gene: TRBJ2-3; V gene: TRBV7-2; D gene: TRBD2; CDR3 DNA: TGTGCCAGCAGCTTAGCGCCTAGCGGGGGGGTAGATACGCAGTATTTT; CDR3 protein: CASSLAPSGGVDTQYF
clone size: NA; J gene: TRBJ1-2; V gene: TRBV7-2; D gene: TRBD1; CDR3 DNA: TGTGCCAGCAGCTTAGTCCCTGGACAGGGCTATGGCTACACCTTC; CDR3 protein: CASSLVPGQGYGYTF
clone size: NA; J gene: TRBJ1-4; V gene: TRBV5-6; D gene: NA; CDR3 DNA: TGTGCCAGCAGCTTGGGGACAATGAATAATGAAAAACTGTTTTTT; CDR3 protein: CASSLGTMNNEKLFF
clone size: NA; J gene: TRBJ1-5; V gene: TRBV5-1; D gene: TRBD1; CDR3 DNA: TGCGCCAGCAGCTTGTCAGGGGGCGGGCAGCCCCAGCATTTT; CDR3 protein: CASSLSGGGQPQHF
clone size: NA; J gene: TRBJ2-1; V gene: TRBV11-3; D gene: TRBD2; CDR3 DNA: TGTGCCAGCAGCTTAGCGGGGGGGTTTTACAATGAGCAGTTCTTC; CDR3 protein: CASSLAGGFYNEQFF
clone size: NA; J gene: TRBJ2-2; V gene: TRBV5-8; D gene: TRBD1; CDR3 DNA: TGTGCCAGCAGCTTGGGAGGACAGGGGATGAGGTACGAGGAGCTGTTTTTT; CDR3 protein: CASSLGGQGMRYEELFF
clone size: NA; J gene: TRBJ1-6; V gene: TRBV6-1; D gene: TRBD1; CDR3 DNA: TGTGCCAGCATGGGGACAGGGGGCAGGTCACCCCTCCACTTT; CDR3 protein: CASMGTGGRSPLHF
clone size: NA; J gene: TRBJ2-5; V gene: TRBV4-3; D gene: NA; CDR3 DNA: TGCGCCAGCAGCCAAGCGGGGAGTAACCAAGAGACCCAGTACTTC; CDR3 protein: CASSQAGSNQETQYF
clone size: once; J gene: TRBJ1-4; V gene: TRBV25-1; D gene: NA; CDR3 DNA: TGTGCCAGCAGGAGGGTGGAAAAACTGTTTTTT; CDR3 protein: CASRRVEKLFF
clone size: NA; J gene: TRBJ1-1; V gene: TRBV19; D gene: NA; CDR3 DNA: TGTGCCAGTAGTTTGGACAGCGGAAACACTGAAGCTTTCTTT; CDR3 protein: CASSLDSGNTEAFF
clone size: NA; J gene: TRBJ1-2; V gene: TRBV6-5; D gene: TRBD1; CDR3 DNA: TGTGCCAGCAGTTCGCAGGGGGGCGCCTACTATGGCTACACCTTC; CDR3 protein: CASSSQGGAYYGYTF
clone size: NA; J gene: TRBJ2-5; V gene: TRBV7-2; D gene: NA; CDR3 DNA: TGTGCCAGCAGCTTATACGCGGGGGCCCCTCAAGAGACCCAGTACTTC; CDR3 protein: CASSLYAGAPQETQYF
clone size: NA; J gene: TRBJ1-1; V gene: TRBV4-3; D gene: NA; CDR3 DNA: TGCGCCAGCAGCCAGGTGTTCGGCACTGAAGCTTTCTTT; CDR3 protein: CASSQVFGTEAFF
clone size: NA; J gene: TRBJ1-2; V gene: TRBV27; D gene: TRBD1; CDR3 DNA: TGTGCCAGCAGTTTATCTAAGGCAGGGGGCGATCACACCTTC; CDR3 protein: CASSLSKAGGDHTF
clone size: NA; J gene: TRBJ1-2; V gene: TRBV7-8; D gene: NA; CDR3 DNA: TGTGCCAGCAGCTTCGACGGGGAGGGAGTAACCTATGGCTACACCTTC; CDR3 protein: CASSFDGEGVTYGYTF
clone size: NA; J gene: TRBJ2-7; V gene: TRBV29-1; D gene: TRBD1; CDR3 DNA: TGCAGCGTTGAAGATTCGGGACAGGGGTACGAGCAGTACTTC; CDR3 protein: CSVEDSGQGYEQYF
clone size: once; J gene: TRBJ1-5; V gene: TRBV7-2; D gene: NA; CDR3 DNA: TGTGCCAGCAGCTATACAGGGACGAGCAATCAGCCCCAGCATTTT; CDR3 protein: CASSYTGTSNQPQHF
clone size: NA; J gene: TRBJ2-1; V gene: TRBV19; D gene: NA; CDR3 DNA: TGTGCCAGTAGTATACCGTTTGGCGGGCATTACAATGAGCAGTTCTTC; CDR3 protein: CASSIPFGGHYNEQFF
clone size: NA; J gene: TRBJ1-2; V gene: TRBV30; D gene: NA; CDR3 DNA: TGTGCCTGCCGACCAGGGGTTGGCTACACCTTC; CDR3 protein: CACRPGVGYTF
clone size: NA; J gene: TRBJ2-1; V gene: TRBV4-2; D gene: TRBD2; CDR3 DNA: TGTGCCAGCAGCCAAGAGCTAGCGGGGCTACTCTACAATGAGCAGTTCTTC; CDR3 protein: CASSQELAGLLYNEQFF
clone size: NA; J gene: TRBJ1-1; V gene: TRBV4-3; D gene: NA; CDR3 DNA: TGCGCCAGCAGCCAACATACAGGGTTGAACACTGAAGCTTTCTTT; CDR3 protein: CASSQHTGLNTEAFF
clone size: NA; J gene: TRBJ2-7; V gene: TRBV13; D gene: NA; CDR3 DNA: TGTGCCAGCAGCTTATATAACAGGGAACATGGCTCCTACGAGCAGTACTTC; CDR3 protein: CASSLYNREHGSYEQYF
clone size: NA; J gene: TRBJ2-2; V gene: TRBV19; D gene: TRBD2; CDR3 DNA: TGTGCCGGCCGGACTAGCGGGGGGGCCGGAGGGACCGGGGAGCTGTTTTTT; CDR3 protein: CAGRTSGGAGGTGELFF
clone size: NA; J gene: TRBJ1-2; V gene: TRBV30; D gene: NA; CDR3 DNA: TGTGCCTGGACCGGAACAGCTAACTATGGCTACACCTTC; CDR3 protein: CAWTGTANYGYTF
clone size: NA; J gene: TRBJ2-1; V gene: TRBV7-2; D gene: TRBD1; CDR3 DNA: TGTGCCAGCAGCTCACAGGGGGGTGTCAATGAGCAGTTCTTC; CDR3 protein: CASSSQGGVNEQFF
clone size: once; J gene: TRBJ2-3; V gene: TRBV11-2; D gene: TRBD1; CDR3 DNA: TGTGCCAGCAGCCTTTACCGGACAGGACAGGGTACGCAGTATTTT; CDR3 protein: CASSLYRTGQGTQYF
clone size: NA; J gene: TRBJ2-7; V gene: TRBV5-1; D gene: TRBD1; CDR3 DNA: TGCGCCAGCAGCCGCGGGGACAGGGGAGGGAAAACTAGCTCCTACGAGCAGTACTTC; CDR3 protein: CASSRGDRGGKTSSYEQYF
clone size: NA; J gene: TRBJ1-2; V gene: TRBV6-5; D gene: NA; CDR3 DNA: TGTGCCAGCACCGTAGGTCTAGGTCGCTATGGCTACACCTTC; CDR3 protein: CASTVGLGRYGYTF
clone size: NA; J gene: TRBJ2-5; V gene: TRBV2; D gene: NA; CDR3 DNA: TGTGCCAGCAGTGATTGGGCAGTGGGTCAAGAGACCCAGTACTTC; CDR3 protein: CASSDWAVGQETQYF
clone size: NA; J gene: TRBJ1-1; V gene: TRBV30; D gene: TRBD1; CDR3 DNA: TGTGCCTGGAGTGTAAGTGGGACAGTGATGAACACTGAAGCTTTCTTT; CDR3 protein: CAWSVSGTVMNTEAFF
clone size: few; J gene: TRBJ1-1; V gene: TRBV12-5; D gene: NA; CDR3 DNA: TGTGCTAGTGCCCTCCTCGGGGAGACTGAAGCTTTCTTT; CDR3 protein: CASALLGETEAFF
clone size: NA; J gene: TRBJ1-4; V gene: TRBV5-4; D gene: NA; CDR3 DNA: TGTGCCAGCAGCTTGGATACAGGGTGGAACGAAAAACTGTTTTTT; CDR3 protein: CASSLDTGWNEKLFF
clone size: NA; J gene: TRBJ1-5; V gene: TRBV9; D gene: NA; CDR3 DNA: TGTGCCAGCAGCGTAGGGCAGGGTGGCAATCAGCCCCAGCATTTT; CDR3 protein: CASSVGQGGNQPQHF
clone size: NA; J gene: TRBJ1-6; V gene: TRBV27; D gene: TRBD1; CDR3 DNA: TGTGCCAGCACCCCCCACCGGGACAGTCCTAATCCCCTCCACTTT; CDR3 protein: CASTPHRDSPNPLHF
clone size: NA; J gene: TRBJ1-2; V gene: TRBV12-5; D gene: NA; CDR3 DNA: TGTGCTAGTGGTTTGACCAGGACAGTCAACTATGGCTACACCTTC; CDR3 protein: CASGLTRTVNYGYTF
clone size: NA; J gene: TRBJ2-3; V gene: TRBV6-5; D gene: TRBD1; CDR3 DNA: TGTGCCAGCAGGGCCGCAGGGGGAACAGATACGCAGTATTTT; CDR3 protein: CASRAAGGTDTQYF
clone size: NA; J gene: TRBJ1-1; V gene: TRBV5-1; D gene: NA; CDR3 DNA: TGCGCCAGCAGCTTGACGGTCCCAGGGGCGAACACTGAAGCTTTCTTT; CDR3 protein: CASSLTVPGANTEAFF
clone size: NA; J gene: TRBJ2-7; V gene: TRBV7-2; D gene: NA; CDR3 DNA: TGTGCCAGCAGCAAAGCCGGGACACCGGAGTACTTC; CDR3 protein: CASSKAGTPEYF
clone size: NA; J gene: TRBJ2-1; V gene: TRBV11-3; D gene: TRBD1; CDR3 DNA: TGTGCCAGCAGCTTAGAGGGGACAGGGGGCATCCAGCAGTTCTTC; CDR3 protein: CASSLEGTGGIQQFF
clone size: NA; J gene: TRBJ1-5; V gene: TRBV9; D gene: NA; CDR3 DNA: TGTGCCAGCAGCGTAGGACAGAATCAGCCCCAGCATTTT; CDR3 protein: CASSVGQNQPQHF
clone size: once; J gene: TRBJ2-5; V gene: TRBV10-1; D gene: TRBD1; CDR3 DNA: TGCGCCAGTGACGTAAAAGACAGGGAGGAGACCCAGTACTTC; CDR3 protein: CASDVKDREETQYF